This T cell receptor (beta chain) was recovered during a study of blood T cell repertoires in COVID-19. In germline, CDR1 is SEHNR, CDR2 FQNEAQ (reference sequence). The CDR3 has 15 residues. Trimming shortened V by 2 bases and J by 1 base, and 9 bases separated the two germline ends. Participants' own reports of clinical history determined their cohort assignment. The data were produced by immunoSEQ multiplex PCR, yet TCRdb's version contains in-frame clones alone and is incomplete. Among approximately 400,000 clones listed, around four fifths were seen once. The chain recombines TRBV7-9 with TRBJ2-1, with D unclear. Input material: PBMCs or T cells enriched from blood (not recorded which). This receptor was obtained from a woman between 50 and 59 years old who had recovered from COVID-19. The CDR3 bases are TGTGCCAGCAGCTTAACCGAGAGTTCCTACAATGAGCAGTTCTTC. As protein: CASSLTESSYNEQFF.